These 6 T cell receptor beta chains originate from one sample sequenced in a study of cytomegalovirus exposure and HLA in healthy donors. Primers: 60 Vbeta forward and 13 Jbeta reverse. TCRdb keeps only in-frame clones here, not all; method: immunoSEQ multiplex PCR. The sample shows fewer than 40,000 clones, roughly 60% of them seen only once. The sequenced material came from PBMCs. Receptors originate from a man over 45 in good health and CMV-seropositive.

In regard to this clone: One end of the junction does not line up with germline, which may come from a read error. J is TRBJ2-7 and V is TRBV4-3, with no clear D. Germline lookup yields CDR1 LGHNA and CDR2 YSLEER. This CDR3 is built from 12 residues. CDR3 DNA sequence: TGCGCCAGCAGCCAAGACGGAGCCCGCCCACACTTC. Amino acid sequence: CASSQDGARPHF.

The V call is TRBV7-9, the J call TRBJ2-5, with a possible D match to TRBD2 (5 bases). There are 13 residues in the CDR3. Germline loops: CDR1 SEHNR, CDR2 FQNEAQ (reference sequence). V lost 6 bases and J lost 5, with 13 bases in between. The DNA of the CDR3 is TGTGCCAGCAGACGACTACTCCAGGAGACCCAGTACTTC. The encoded protein is CASRRLLQETQYF.

V is TRBV6-1 and J is TRBJ1-5; D is undetermined. Trimming shortened V by 8 bases and J by 5 bases, and 13 bases separated the two germline ends. This CDR3 has 13 residues. In germline, CDR1 is MNHNS, CDR2 SASEGT. The CDR3 here is CASLGENHQPQHF. DNA of the CDR3: TGTGCCAGCCTCGGGGAAAATCATCAGCCCCAGCATTTT.

The chain combines TRBV5-1 with TRBJ2-7; D call uncertain. Germline CDR1 is SGHRS and CDR2 is YFSETQ. The CDR3 is 15 amino acids. Trimming removed 0 bases at V and 3 bases at J, with 13 bases between. DNA of the CDR3: TGCGCCAGCAGCTTGGATACGAGTGGGCTCTACGAGCAGTACTTC. Residues: CASSLDTSGLYEQYF.

V usage is TRBV11-2 and J usage is TRBJ1-5; D gene ambiguous. From germline, CDR1 is SGHAT and CDR2 FQNNGV. With 1 base removed from V and 4 bases from J, the gap between germline ends came to 8 bases. The CDR3 is made up of 14 amino acids. The CDR3 is CASSLGALNQPQHF. The DNA of the CDR3 is TGTGCCAGCAGCTTAGGGGCTCTGAATCAGCCCCAGCATTTT.

Here the CDR3 reads CASSVLSGQYEKLFF. In nucleotides, the CDR3 is TGTGCCAGCAGCGTACTCTCCGGACAGTATGAAAAACTGTTTTTT. This rearrangement joins TRBV9 to TRBJ1-4, with D tentatively TRBD1 (6 bases). Per the germline V gene, CDR1 is SGDLS and CDR2 is YYNGEE. This CDR3 region has 15 residues. V lost 1 base and J 6 bases, leaving 13 bases between the germline ends.